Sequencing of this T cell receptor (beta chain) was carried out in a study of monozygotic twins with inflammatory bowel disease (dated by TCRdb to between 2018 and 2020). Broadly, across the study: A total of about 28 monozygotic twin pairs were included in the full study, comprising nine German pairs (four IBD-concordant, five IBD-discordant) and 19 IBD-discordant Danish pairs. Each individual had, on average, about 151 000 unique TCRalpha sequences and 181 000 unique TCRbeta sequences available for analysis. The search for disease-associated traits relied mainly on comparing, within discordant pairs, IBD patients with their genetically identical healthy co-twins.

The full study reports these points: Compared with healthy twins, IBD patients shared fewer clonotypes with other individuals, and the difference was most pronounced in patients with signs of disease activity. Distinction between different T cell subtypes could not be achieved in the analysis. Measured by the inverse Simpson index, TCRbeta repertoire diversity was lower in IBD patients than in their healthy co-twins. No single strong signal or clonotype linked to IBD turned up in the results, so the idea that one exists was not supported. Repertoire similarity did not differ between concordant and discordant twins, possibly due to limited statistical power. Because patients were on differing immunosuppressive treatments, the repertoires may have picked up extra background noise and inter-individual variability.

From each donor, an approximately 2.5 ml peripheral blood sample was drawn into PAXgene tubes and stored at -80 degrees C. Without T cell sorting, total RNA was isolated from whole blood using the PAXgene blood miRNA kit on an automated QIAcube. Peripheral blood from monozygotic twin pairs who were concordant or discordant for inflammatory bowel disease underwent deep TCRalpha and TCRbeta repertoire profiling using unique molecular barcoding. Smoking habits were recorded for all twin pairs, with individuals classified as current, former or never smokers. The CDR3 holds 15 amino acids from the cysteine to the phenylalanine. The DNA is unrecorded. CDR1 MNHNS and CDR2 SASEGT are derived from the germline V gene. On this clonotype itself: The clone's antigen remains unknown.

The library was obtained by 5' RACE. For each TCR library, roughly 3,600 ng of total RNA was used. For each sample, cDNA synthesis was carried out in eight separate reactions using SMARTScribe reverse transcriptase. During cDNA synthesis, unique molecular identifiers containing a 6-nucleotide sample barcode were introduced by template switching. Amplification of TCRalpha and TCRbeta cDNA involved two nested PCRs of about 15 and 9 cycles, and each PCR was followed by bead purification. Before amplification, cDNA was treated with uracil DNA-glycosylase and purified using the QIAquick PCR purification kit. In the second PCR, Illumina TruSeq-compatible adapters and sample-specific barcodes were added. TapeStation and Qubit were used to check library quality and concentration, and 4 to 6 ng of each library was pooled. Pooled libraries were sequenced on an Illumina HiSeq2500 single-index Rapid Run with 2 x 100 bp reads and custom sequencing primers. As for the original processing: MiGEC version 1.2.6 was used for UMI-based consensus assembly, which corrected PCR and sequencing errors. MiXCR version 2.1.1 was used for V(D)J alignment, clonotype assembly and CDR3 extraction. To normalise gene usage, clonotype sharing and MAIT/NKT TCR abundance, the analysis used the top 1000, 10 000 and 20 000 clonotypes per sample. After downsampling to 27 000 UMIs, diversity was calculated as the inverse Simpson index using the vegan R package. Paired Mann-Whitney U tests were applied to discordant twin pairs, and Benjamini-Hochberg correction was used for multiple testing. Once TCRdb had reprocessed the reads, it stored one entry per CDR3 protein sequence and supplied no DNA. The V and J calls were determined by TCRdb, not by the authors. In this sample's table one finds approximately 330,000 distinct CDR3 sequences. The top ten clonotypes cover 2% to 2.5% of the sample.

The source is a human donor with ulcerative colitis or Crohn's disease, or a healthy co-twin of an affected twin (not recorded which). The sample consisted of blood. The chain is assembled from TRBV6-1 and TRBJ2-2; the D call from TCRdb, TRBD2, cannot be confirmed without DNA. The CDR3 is CASRRGPTAPGELFF.